Presented here are 7 T cell receptor beta chains from one specimen sequenced in a study of cytomegalovirus exposure and HLA in healthy donors. The primer mix had 60 Vbeta and 13 Jbeta primers. Generated by immunoSEQ multiplex PCR, the TCRdb table keeps only in-frame clones and is missing some. The sample has about 120,000 clones, around 74% seen once. Input material: PBMCs. These TCRs come from a man between 60 and 70 years old in good health and CMV-seropositive.

The rearrangement uses TRBV28 and TRBJ1-1; D call uncertain. The germline CDR1 and CDR2 sequences are MDHEN and SYDVKM. V lost 7 bases and J lost 1, with 16 bases in between. The CDR3 runs to 15 residues. The CDR3 DNA reads as TGTGCCAGCATCCACGGCGGGGTCGCGAACACTGAAGCTTTCTTT. Translating gives CASIHGGVANTEAFF.

The chain carries TRBV6-1 and TRBJ2-2; 8 nucleotides match TRBD2. Losses at the gene ends were 6 bases for V and 6 bases for J; bases not matched to a gene: 3. Germline loops: CDR1 MNHNS, CDR2 SASEGT. The CDR3 covers 13 residues. CDR3 region: CASSRGGPGELFF. The CDR3 coding sequence is TGTGCCAGCAGCCGGGGGGGTCCCGGGGAGCTGTTTTTT.

DNA of the CDR3: TGTGCCAGCAGTGCTGCCCCCGGGGATACGCAGTATTTT. Protein sequence: CASSAAPGDTQYF. V gene TRBV6-4 combines with J gene TRBJ2-3; D is ambiguous. Trimming shortened V by 4 bases and J by 6 bases, and 11 bases separated the two germline ends. This CDR3 has 13 residues. Germline values: CDR1 MRHNA, CDR2 SNTAGT.

J is TRBJ1-2 and V is TRBV29-1, with 9 nucleotides matching TRBD1. Germline CDR1 SQVTM, CDR2 ANQGSEA. This CDR3 comprises 15 residues. Unmatched junction bases numbered 12, after V lost 6 bases and J lost 4 bases. The CDR3 DNA is TGCAGCGTCCAACCAGCGACAGGGGGAAGCTATGGCTACACCTTC. It encodes CSVQPATGGSYGYTF. The variable domain in full, completed from reference TRBV29-1 and TRBJ1-2, reads SAVISQKPSRDICQRGTSLTIQCQVDSQVTMMFWYRQQPGQSLTLIATANQGSEATYESGFVIDKFPISRPNLTFSTLTVSNMSPEDSSIYLCSVQPATGGSYGYTFGSGTRLTVV.

This chain connects TRBV19 to TRBJ1-1; weak D call: TRBD1 (6 bases). The CDR3 spans 13 residues. Deletions cut 5 bases from V and 3 bases from J, with 10 bases between. Germline V gives CDR1 LNHDA, CDR2 SQIVND (reference sequence). Written as DNA, the CDR3 is TGTGCCAGTAGTGTGCGACAGGACACTGAAGCTTTCTTT. Its protein product is CASSVRQDTEAFF.

This clone was seen only a few times. The chain combines TRBV27 with TRBJ2-7, with 7 bases aligning to TRBD2. The CDR3 runs 16 residues. Per germline, CDR1 MNHEY and CDR2 SMNVEV (reference sequence). Unmatched junction bases numbered 5, after V lost 0 bases and J lost 0 bases. CDR3 nucleotide sequence: TGTGCCAGCAGTTTATCTCCGCGCGGGAGCTCCTACGAGCAGTACTTC. Translation: CASSLSPRGSSYEQYF.

V usage is TRBV27 and J usage is TRBJ1-1; D is undetermined. The V gene lost 4 bases and the J gene lost 5 bases, with 14 bases spanning the gap. This CDR3 is built from 14 residues. Germline CDR1 MNHEY, CDR2 SMNVEV (reference sequence). The CDR3 protein is CASSSRIGETEAFF. In DNA form, the CDR3 reads TGTGCCAGCAGTTCTCGGATCGGAGAAACTGAAGCTTTCTTT.